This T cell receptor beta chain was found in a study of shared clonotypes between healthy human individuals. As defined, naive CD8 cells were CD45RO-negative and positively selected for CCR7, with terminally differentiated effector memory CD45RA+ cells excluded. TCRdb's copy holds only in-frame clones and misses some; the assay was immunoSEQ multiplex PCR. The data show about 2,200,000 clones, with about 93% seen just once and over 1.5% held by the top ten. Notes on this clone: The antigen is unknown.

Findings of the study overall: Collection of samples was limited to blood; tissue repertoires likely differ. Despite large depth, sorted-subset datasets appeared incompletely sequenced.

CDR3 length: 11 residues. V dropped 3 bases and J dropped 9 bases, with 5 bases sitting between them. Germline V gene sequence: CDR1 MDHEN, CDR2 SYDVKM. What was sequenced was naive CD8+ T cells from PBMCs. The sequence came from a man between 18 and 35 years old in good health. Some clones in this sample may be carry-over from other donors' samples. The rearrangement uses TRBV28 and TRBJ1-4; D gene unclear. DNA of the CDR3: TGTGCCAGCAGTTTTCGGCAAAAACTGTTTTTT. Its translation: CASSFRQKLFF.